The rows below give T cell receptor beta chains drawn from one sample of a study of CD8 T cells in ankylosing spondylitis. One entry per CDR3 protein results from TCRdb running MiXCR on the 5' RACE reads. The table shows just under 550,000 distinct CDR3 sequences, with about 13% occurring only once. The sequenced sample consisted of blood, either unsorted or a sorted T cell fraction (not recorded which). The receptors shown here come from a male donor with ankylosing spondylitis. Each CDR3 is given without its conserved first and last residue.

>TRBJ2-1|TRBV6-1|13
ASRASAGYGNEQF
>TRBJ1-6|TRBV20-1|14
SARLAASSYNSPLH
>TRBJ1-5|TRBV20-1|13
SAEPWDRGNQPQH
>TRBJ2-7|TRBV19|12
ASHDPAGPYEQY
>TRBJ2-3|TRBV15|12
ATSRDLGPDTQY
>TRBJ1-1|TRBV12-3/TRBV12-4|12
ASTILGGNTEAF
>TRBJ2-1|TRBV24-1|11
ATSPTSGNEQF
>TRBJ2-3|TRBV7-2|13
ASSSTGGGTDTQY
>TRBJ2-7|TRBV6-1|12
ASSEALGVYEQY
>TRBJ2-3|TRBV3-1|13
ASSQDMIGTDTQY
>TRBJ2-5|TRBV2|12
ASGENRDGKTQY
>TRBJ1-2|TRBV11-3|11
ASSSQQGDGYT
>TRBJ2-1|TRBV7-9|15
ASSSGDLVIRYNEQF
>TRBJ1-1|TRBV15|10
ATSREQGRAF
>TRBJ2-1|TRBV20-1|11
SASESAGGEQF
>TRBJ1-5|TRBV3-1|11
ASSPGVGQPQH
>TRBJ2-3|TRBV3-1|16
ASSQLGLAGGRADTQY